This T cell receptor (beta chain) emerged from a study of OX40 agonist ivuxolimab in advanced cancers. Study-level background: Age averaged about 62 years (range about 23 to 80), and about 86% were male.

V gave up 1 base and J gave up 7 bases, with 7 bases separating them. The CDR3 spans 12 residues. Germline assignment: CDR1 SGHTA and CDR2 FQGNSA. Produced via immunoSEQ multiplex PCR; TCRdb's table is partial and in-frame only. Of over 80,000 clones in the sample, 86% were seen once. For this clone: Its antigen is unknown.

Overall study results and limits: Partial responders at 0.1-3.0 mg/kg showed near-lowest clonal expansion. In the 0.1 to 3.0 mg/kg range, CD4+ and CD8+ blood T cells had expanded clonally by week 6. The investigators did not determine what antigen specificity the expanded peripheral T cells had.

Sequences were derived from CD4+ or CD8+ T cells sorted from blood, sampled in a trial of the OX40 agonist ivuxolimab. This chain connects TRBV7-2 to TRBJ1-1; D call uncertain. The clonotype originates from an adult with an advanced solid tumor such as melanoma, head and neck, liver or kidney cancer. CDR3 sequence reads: CASSLDLGEAFF. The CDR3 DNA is TGTGCCAGCAGCTTAGATCTCGGTGAAGCTTTCTTT.